A single TCR beta chain is shown here with its context. Its matching antigen is unknown. This sample was taken from a study of response to subunit inactivated influenza vaccine. The study's findings and limits: Each seasonal flu vaccination may recruit only limited new T cells, authors suggested.

Using its own MiXCR run on the RT-PCR reads, TCRdb lists one record per CDR3 protein. The repertoire includes around 200,000 distinct CDR3 sequences, about 9.3% of them detected once, and roughly a tenth sits in the top ten. The CDR3 extends over 15 amino acids. The V gene's germline CDR1 is MDHEN and CDR2 SYDVKM. V lost 2 bases, J lost 4 bases, and 4 bases stayed unmatched. Sequenced here: non-naive T cells sorted from PBMCs, sampled on the day of vaccination. This receptor was taken from a man aged 45-65 years who received an inactivated influenza vaccine. The chain has TRBV28 and TRBJ2-3, with 9 nucleotides matching TRBD2. The CDR3 DNA sequence: TGTGCCAGCAGTTTAGCGGGAGGGGCCCCAGATACGCAGTATTTT. Translation: CASSLAGGAPDTQYF. The whole variable domain, remainder taken from reference TRBV28 and TRBJ2-3, is DVKVTQSSRYLVKRTGEKVFLECVQDMDHENMFWYRQDPGLGLRLIYFSYDVKMKEKGDIPEGYSVSREKKERFSLILESASTNQTSMYLCASSLAGGAPDTQYFGPGTRLTVL.